This entry concerns a single T cell receptor (beta chain). What it binds is not known. Germline values: CDR1 LNHDA, CDR2 SQIVND (reference sequence). This CDR3 is 14 amino acids long. V lost 0 bases, J lost 4 bases, and 10 bases lay in between. This record belongs to a study of shared clonotypes between healthy human individuals. Sequenced by immunoSEQ multiplex PCR; TCRdb stores in-frame clones only, minus some. This sample carries more than 1,200,000 clones, approximately 98.5% of them seen once, and the ten largest clones take roughly 0.36%. General study results and limits: For naive CD4 cells, 4% to 6% of clonotypes were shared across a handful of donors. Generation probabilities of non-shared clonotypes were lower (relative to those shared by all four donors).

The specimen was naive CD4+ T cells sorted from blood. As for subset: CD45RA+ positively selected. This chain links TRBV19 with TRBJ2-7; D unresolved. The receptor's source is a man under 40 in good health. DNA of the CDR3: TGTGCCAGTAGTATAGATCCGGACGGGTACGAGCAGTACTTC. Its protein is CASSIDPDGYEQYF.